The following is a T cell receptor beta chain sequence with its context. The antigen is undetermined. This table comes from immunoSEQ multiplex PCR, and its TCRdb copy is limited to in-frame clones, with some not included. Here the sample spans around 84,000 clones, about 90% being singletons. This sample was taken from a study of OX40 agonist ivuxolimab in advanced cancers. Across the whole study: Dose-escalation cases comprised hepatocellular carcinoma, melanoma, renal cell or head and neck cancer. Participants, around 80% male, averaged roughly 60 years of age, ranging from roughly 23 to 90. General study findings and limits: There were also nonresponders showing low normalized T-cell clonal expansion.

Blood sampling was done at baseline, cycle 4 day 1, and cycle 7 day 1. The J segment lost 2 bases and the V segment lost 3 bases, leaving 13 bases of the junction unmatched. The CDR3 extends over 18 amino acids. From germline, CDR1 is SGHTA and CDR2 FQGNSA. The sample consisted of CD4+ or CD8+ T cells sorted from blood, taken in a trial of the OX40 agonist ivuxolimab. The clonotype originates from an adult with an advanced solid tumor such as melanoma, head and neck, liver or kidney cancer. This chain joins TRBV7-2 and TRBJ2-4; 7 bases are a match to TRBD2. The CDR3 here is CASSLGVLAGSTKNIQYF. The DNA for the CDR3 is TGTGCCAGCAGCTTGGGGGTATTAGCGGGTTCAACCAAAAACATTCAGTACTTC.